Below, 16 T cell receptor beta chains from the same sample are listed, as sequenced in a study of OX40 agonist ivuxolimab in advanced cancers. Generated by immunoSEQ multiplex PCR, the TCRdb table keeps only in-frame clones and is missing some. The repertoire holds 23,000 or so clones, with roughly 78% as singletons. The source material was CD4+ or CD8+ T cells sorted from blood, sampled in a trial of the OX40 agonist ivuxolimab. The origin of the receptors is an adult with an advanced solid tumor such as melanoma, head and neck, liver or kidney cancer.

This clone has a handful of counts. CDR3 region: CASSPASGAQETQYF. DNA of the CDR3: TGTGCCAGCAGTCCGGCTAGCGGGGCGCAAGAGACCCAGTACTTC. The chain has TRBV2 and TRBJ2-5; the match to TRBD2 covers 9 bases. The germline gives CDR1 SNHLY, CDR2 FYNNEI. The trim removed 5 bases at V and 2 bases at J, leaving 6 bases unmatched. The CDR3 extends over 15 amino acids.

This chain links TRBV14 with TRBJ1-1; 8 bases agree with TRBD1. J was trimmed by 1 base and V by 2 bases; bases with no gene match: 3. This CDR3 region has 15 residues. CDR1 is SGHDN, CDR2 FVKESK, per germline. CDR3 nucleotide sequence: TGTGCCAGCAGCCAACTGACAGGGGCGAACACTGAAGCTTTCTTT. Amino acids: CASSQLTGANTEAFF.

The V gene is TRBV9, the J gene TRBJ2-7; 7 bases map to TRBD1. This CDR3 spans 18 amino acids. The germline gives CDR1 SGDLS, CDR2 YYNGEE. V lost 1 base and J lost 0; bases outside the gene matches: 13. CDR3 residues: CASSVLLPRQGSSYEQYF. CDR3 coding DNA: TGTGCCAGCAGCGTACTTCTCCCCCGACAGGGTAGCTCCTACGAGCAGTACTTC.

The chain recombines TRBV28 with TRBJ1-5; D may be TRBD1 (5 bases). Trimming cost V 8 bases and J 2 bases, with 10 bases left between them. The CDR3 has 13 amino acids. Per the germline V gene, CDR1 is MDHEN and CDR2 is SYDVKM. CDR3 sequence (DNA): TGTGCCAGCCGGCGGGGGGGCAATCAGCCCCAGCATTTT. This gives the protein CASRRGGNQPQHF.

This chain uses TRBV15 with TRBJ1-4, with D perhaps matching TRBD1 (6 bases). Trimming took off 1 base at V and 11 bases at J, with 17 bases between the two ends. The CDR3 spans 15 residues. Germline CDR1 LNHNV, CDR2 YYDKDF (reference sequence). CDR3 DNA sequence: TGTGCCACCAGCAGAGGGGGGCAGGGGACGCGGAAACTGTTTTTT. This encodes CATSRGGQGTRKLFF. Complete variable domain (other parts from reference TRBV15 and TRBJ1-4): DAMVIQNPRYQVTQFGKPVTLSCSQTLNHNVMYWYQQKSSQAPKLLFHYYDKDFNNEADTPDNFQSRRPNTSFCFLDIRSPGLGDTAMYLCATSRGGQGTRKLFFGSGTQLSVL.

This clone was observed once. The V and J genes are TRBV10-3 and TRBJ2-7, with D perhaps given as TRBD1 or TRBD2 (6 bases each). CDR1 ENHRY and CDR2 SYGVKD come from the germline V gene. V lost 11 bases and J 0 bases, leaving 23 bases between the germline ends. CDR3 length equals 16 residues. CDR3 in amino acids: CAVSTKAGQSSYEQYF. Here the CDR3 DNA reads TGTGCCGTTTCGACAAAGGCGGGACAAAGCTCCTACGAGCAGTACTTC.

CDR3 in amino acids: CASSTGTGNLLTEAFF. In DNA form, the CDR3 reads TGTGCCAGCAGTACCGGGACAGGGAACCTACTCACTGAAGCTTTCTTT. The V and J genes are TRBV25-1 and TRBJ1-1; 9 bases map to TRBD1. CDR1 and CDR2 (germline): MGHDK, SYGVNS. The CDR3 consists of 16 residues. Losses at the gene ends were 5 bases for V and 4 bases for J; bases not matched to a gene: 11.

This chain connects TRBV28 to TRBJ2-7; D perhaps matches TRBD2 (5 bases). CDR1 MDHEN and CDR2 SYDVKM come from the germline V gene. CDR3 length: 15 amino acids. Trimming cost V 8 bases and J 3 bases, with 20 bases left between them. CDR3 in DNA: TGTGCCAGCGGTATGAGCGGAATAATCTTCTACGAGCAGTACTTC. Encoded protein: CASGMSGIIFYEQYF. Supplemented by reference TRBV28 and TRBJ2-7, the full variable domain reads DVKVTQSSRYLVKRTGEKVFLECVQDMDHENMFWYRQDPGLGLRLIYFSYDVKMKEKGDIPEGYSVSREKKERFSLILESASTNQTSMYLCASGMSGIIFYEQYFGPGTRLTVT.

V gene TRBV5-6 combines with J gene TRBJ2-1, with TRBD1 as a possible D gene (6 bases). The CDR3 has 16 amino acids. Trimming cost V 5 bases and J 3 bases, with 18 bases left between them. Germline CDR1 reads SGHDT; CDR2 reads YYEEEE. The CDR3 reads CASSRSTGNLYNEQFF. CDR3 nucleotide sequence: TGTGCCAGCAGTCGTAGTACAGGGAACCTCTACAATGAGCAGTTCTTC.

This sequence joins TRBV11-2 and TRBJ2-7; tentative D call: TRBD2 (6 bases). Trimming shortened V by 2 bases and J by 1 base, and 12 bases separated the two germline ends. The length of the CDR3 is 15 residues. Germline CDR1 and CDR2: SGHAT and FQNNGV. The CDR3 coding sequence is TGTGCCAGCAGCTTACCCGGGACTTTATCCTACGAGCAGTACTTC. Residues: CASSLPGTLSYEQYF.

The chain carries TRBV5-8 and TRBJ1-2; 7 bases agree with TRBD1. The CDR3 is 11 residues long. Looked up from germline, CDR1 is SGHTS and CDR2 is YDEGEE. V dropped 5 bases and J dropped 8; count of bases not matched to a gene: 3. CDR3 amino acids: CASRRTGGYTF. In DNA, the CDR3 is TGTGCCAGCAGGCGGACAGGCGGCTACACCTTC. The full variable domain, with the rest looked up from reference TRBV5-8 and TRBJ1-2, is EAGVTQSPTHLIKTRGQQATLRCSPISGHTSVYWYQQALGLGLQFLLWYDEGEERNRGNFPPRFSGRQFPNYSSELNVNALELEDSALYLCASRRTGGYTFGSGTRLTVV.

The chain employs TRBV7-2 and TRBJ1-4; maybe TRBD1 (5 bases). CDR3 size: 13 residues. Trimming took off 8 bases at V and 4 bases at J, with 11 bases between the two ends. Germline V gives CDR1 SGHTA, CDR2 FQGNSA. The CDR3 nucleotides read TGTGCCAGCGGCGGGCAGGGTAATGAAAAACTGTTTTTT. Protein sequence: CASGGQGNEKLFF.

This sequence joins TRBV5-1 and TRBJ1-3; D is unresolved. The CDR3 has 12 amino acids. The germline CDR1 and CDR2 sequences are SGHRS and YFSETQ. V lost 6 bases and J lost 3, with 7 bases in between. CDR3 DNA: TGCGCCAGCAACGGCGATGGAAACACCATATATTTT. This gives the protein CASNGDGNTIYF.

This clone has only one observation. V gene TRBV7-2 combines with J gene TRBJ1-1; TRBD1 matches at 8 bases. Trimming took 2 bases from V and 1 from J; bases not matched to a gene: 3. Germline loops: CDR1 SGHTA, CDR2 FQGNSA. CDR3 length: 15 amino acids. CDR3 protein: CASSLQGARNTEAFF. As DNA, the CDR3 is TGTGCCAGCAGCTTACAGGGGGCTCGGAACACTGAAGCTTTCTTT.

This chain links TRBV5-1 with TRBJ1-2; D gene unclear. The ends were cut back, 4 bases at V and 0 bases at J, with 13 bases in the middle. The germline CDR1 and CDR2 sequences are SGHRS and YFSETQ. The CDR3 sequence is 15 residues long. In nucleotides, the CDR3 is TGCGCCAGCAGCCCGGACGGAGCATCTAACTATGGCTACACCTTC. Amino acids: CASSPDGASNYGYTF.

This chain connects TRBV6-5 to TRBJ2-1, with TRBD2 identical over 8 bases. J was trimmed by 5 bases and V by 5 bases; bases with no gene match: 8. This CDR3 contains 15 residues. Germline V gene lookup returns CDR1 MNHEY and CDR2 SVGAGI. The CDR3: CASSTPGLGDNEQFF. CDR3 nucleotides: TGTGCCAGCAGTACCCCGGGACTAGGAGACAATGAGCAGTTCTTC.